This T cell receptor (beta chain) was recovered during a study of blood T cell repertoires in COVID-19. Study-wide background: PBMCs, B-cell-depleted T cells, or T cells were the source of the cDNA or gDNA that made up the material.

Participant ages covered roughly 18 to 89 years across 25 or so US areas. Categorization into cohorts depended on clinical history that participants reported. Source study methods: Cell counts per sample came from amplifying reference gene primers. Profiling relied on immunoSEQ multiplex PCR, and the TCRdb table lists in-frame clones only, not all of them. V and J calls plus clone size are reproduced from that table; the DNA served to infer D and trimming. The sample shows under 250,000 clones, roughly 89% of them seen only once. V dropped 6 bases and J dropped 8; count of bases not matched to a gene: 8. CDR1 is MNHEY, CDR2 SVGAGI, per germline. The CDR3 is 13 residues long.

The sequencing sample was made of PBMCs or T cells enriched from blood (not recorded which). The chain links TRBV6-5 to TRBJ1-2; TRBD1 matches 8 bases. This TCR was sampled from a woman in her 30s with acute COVID-19. DNA of the CDR3: TGTGCCAGCAGGTCCGGACAGGGCGGAGGCTACACCTTC. It specifies CASRSGQGGGYTF.